The entry below gives a single TCR beta chain sequence along with its context. One junction end disagrees with the germline gene, perhaps due to a read error. These data come from a study of blood T cell repertoires in COVID-19. Method: immunoSEQ multiplex PCR; TCRdb's copy keeps in-frame clones and lacks some. The table includes 450,000 or so clones, nearly 90% detected once. Germline CDR1 reads SQVTM; CDR2 reads ANQGSEA. CDR3 size: 15 residues. Enrolment of Seattle patients took place during active infection, and they were followed longitudinally. The TCR was taken from a man in his late teens or twenties with COVID-19, enrolled during active disease. The genes are TRBV29-1 and TRBJ2-1, with 16 positions matching TRBD2. The specimen was peripheral blood. The CDR3 DNA follows: TGCAGCGTCGAAGGGACTAGCGGGAGGGCATATGAGCAGTTCTTC. Amino acids: CSVEGTSGRAYEQFF.